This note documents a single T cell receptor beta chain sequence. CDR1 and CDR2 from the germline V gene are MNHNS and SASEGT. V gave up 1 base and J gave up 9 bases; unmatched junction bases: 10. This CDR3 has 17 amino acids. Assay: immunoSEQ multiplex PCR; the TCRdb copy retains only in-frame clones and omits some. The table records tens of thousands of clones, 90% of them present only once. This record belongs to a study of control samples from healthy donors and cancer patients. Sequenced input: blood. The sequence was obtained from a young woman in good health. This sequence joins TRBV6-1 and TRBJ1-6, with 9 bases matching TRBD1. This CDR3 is CASSEDNGQGIFSPLHF. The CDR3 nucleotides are TGTGCCAGCAGTGAAGACAATGGACAGGGGATTTTTTCACCCCTCCACTTT.